The 20 T cell receptor beta chains listed next were all sequenced from one sample in a study of CD8 T cells in ankylosing spondylitis. MiXCR, run by TCRdb on the 5' RACE reads, gives a single entry per CDR3 protein. The data contain roughly 180,000 distinct CDR3 sequences, 8.5% to 10% of them singletons. Sequenced sample: blood, either unsorted or a sorted T cell fraction (not recorded which). The source of these receptors is a female donor with ankylosing spondylitis or in good health (not recorded which).

This clonotype has more than one count but fewer than ten. The chain carries TRBV20-1 and TRBJ2-1; D is ambiguous. The ends were cut back, 3 bases at V and 3 bases at J, with 15 bases in the middle. CDR1 DFQATT and CDR2 SNEGSKA come from the germline V gene (reference sequence). This CDR3 is 15 amino acids long. The CDR3 is CSASPQWARYNEQFF. The CDR3 DNA follows: TGCAGTGCTAGCCCCCAATGGGCGCGCTACAATGAGCAGTTCTTC.

This clonotype showed up just a few times. V usage is TRBV6-5 and J usage is TRBJ2-7; 8 bases agree with TRBD2. V lost 2 bases, J lost 3 bases, and 6 bases stayed unmatched. The CDR3 runs 15 residues. The V gene's germline CDR1 is MNHEY and CDR2 SVGAGI. The CDR3 nucleotides read TGTGCCAGCAGTTACGTAGCGGGGCCTCTCTACGAGCAGTACTTC. This translates into CASSYVAGPLYEQYF.

V usage is TRBV30 and J usage is TRBJ2-7; no firm D call. Germline CDR1 reads GTSNPN; CDR2 reads SVGIG (reference sequence). This CDR3 contains 11 residues. The V end was cut by 3 bases, the J end by 2 bases, with 5 bases between. Written as DNA, the CDR3 is TGTGCCTGGAGAGTAGCCTACGAGCAGTACTTC. It specifies CAWRVAYEQYF.

This clonotype was detected only a few times. V is TRBV21-1 and J is TRBJ2-1; the table's D gene call, TRBD1, was not cross checked with the DNA. TRBV21-1 counts as a pseudogene. This CDR3 comprises 15 residues. DNA of the CDR3: TGTGCCAGCAGCAAACGGACAGGGTCGGACAATGAGCAGTTCTTC. It yields the protein CASSKRTGSDNEQFF.

The chain combines TRBV7-8 with TRBJ2-1; the match to TRBD2 covers 9 bases. Looked up from germline, CDR1 is SGHVS and CDR2 is FQNEAQ. After removal of 0 bases from V and 6 bases from J, the junction contained 9 bases not matched to a gene. CDR3 size: 17 residues. The CDR3 spells CASSLAFGTSITNEQFF. CDR3 nucleotide sequence: TGTGCCAGCAGCTTAGCGTTCGGGACTAGCATAACCAATGAGCAGTTCTTC.

V and J are TRBV30 and TRBJ2-5; 11 nucleotides align to TRBD1. Trimming cost V 2 bases and J 5 bases; bases outside gene matches: 7. CDR1 GTSNPN and CDR2 SVGIG come from the germline V gene (reference sequence). The CDR3 is made up of 15 amino acids. The chain's CDR3 is CAWSPSGTGGETQYF. CDR3 nucleotides: TGTGCCTGGAGTCCTTCCGGGACAGGGGGGGAGACCCAGTACTTC. The whole variable domain, filled in from reference TRBV30 and TRBJ2-5, reads SQTIHQWPATLVQPVGSPLSLECTVEGTSNPNLYWYRQAAGRGLQLLFYSVGIGQISSEVPQNLSASRPQDRQFILSSKKLLLSDSGFYLCAWSPSGTGGETQYFGPGTRLLVL.

The chain employs TRBV20-1 and TRBJ2-1, with 8 bases identical to TRBD1. CDR1 is DFQATT, CDR2 SNEGSKA, per germline (reference sequence). The CDR3 length is 12 residues. The junction had 3 bases not matched to a gene; V was cut back by 6 bases and J by 5 bases. CDR3 coding DNA: TGCAGTGCCAACAGGGGGAACAATGAGCAGTTCTTC. It specifies CSANRGNNEQFF.

The V gene is TRBV2, the J gene TRBJ2-2; D is uncertain. CDR1 is SNHLY, CDR2 FYNNEI, per germline. Trimming left V 0 bases short and J 2 bases short, with 4 bases between. The CDR3 is 14 amino acids. The CDR3 DNA follows: TGTGCCAGCAGTGAAGCCCCAAACACCGGGGAGCTGTTTTTT. Translating gives CASSEAPNTGELFF.

This clonotype was counted between two and nine times. The chain couples TRBV4-3 to TRBJ2-5, with D unresolved. Deletions cut 0 bases from V and 2 bases from J, with 7 bases between. The CDR3 is 14 residues long. The germline V gene encodes CDR1 LGHNA and CDR2 YSLEER. The CDR3 is CASSQESQQETQYF. The CDR3 DNA reads as TGCGCCAGCAGCCAAGAGTCACAACAAGAGACCCAGTACTTC.

This clonotype was found a few times. This chain links TRBV9 with TRBJ2-3; D is unresolved. Germline CDR1 SGDLS, CDR2 YYNGEE. The CDR3 loop spans 14 amino acids. With 4 bases removed from V and 3 bases from J, the gap between germline ends came to 12 bases. The CDR3 loop reads CASSSRPVTDTQYF. CDR3 in DNA: TGTGCCAGCAGCTCCCGCCCGGTAACAGATACGCAGTATTTT.

The table lists this clonotype with a few counts. The V call is TRBV15, the J call TRBJ2-1, with 7 bases fitting TRBD1. CDR3 length: 15 amino acids. Trimming cost V 0 bases and J 8 bases; bases outside gene matches: 7. CDR1 is LNHNV, CDR2 YYDKDF, per germline (reference sequence). The CDR3 region has the DNA TGTGCCACCAGCAGAGATGAGGGGGCGGTTTATGAGCAGTTCTTC. Translation: CATSRDEGAVYEQFF.

V usage is TRBV7-6 and J usage is TRBJ1-5; tentatively, D is TRBD1 (5 bases). CDR1 is SGHVS and CDR2 is FNYEAQ in the germline V gene. There are 13 residues in the CDR3. V lost 3 bases and J 5 bases, leaving 8 bases between the germline ends. The CDR3 DNA reads as TGTGCCAGCAGCTTTGGGGGACATCAGCCCCAGCATTTT. Translating it yields CASSFGGHQPQHF.

This clonotype was picked up many times. This chain uses TRBV4-3 with TRBJ1-2; unclear D gene. V was clipped by 4 bases and J by 0 bases, with 12 bases between them. The V gene's germline CDR1 is LGHNA and CDR2 YSLEER. This CDR3 is built from 15 residues. CDR3 sequence (DNA): TGCGCCAGCAGCCGTGATCCCAGAGCTAACTATGGCTACACCTTC. As protein: CASSRDPRANYGYTF.

This clonotype was recorded many times. The genes are TRBV14 and TRBJ2-1; no clear D gene. Deletions cut 2 bases from V and 6 bases from J, with 20 bases between. The CDR3 spans 17 residues. The germline CDR1 and CDR2 sequences are SGHDN and FVKESK. The CDR3 DNA sequence: TGTGCCAGCAGCCAATCCGGTGTCTCTTTCTTCTTCAATGAGCAGTTCTTC. This encodes CASSQSGVSFFFNEQFF.

This clonotype showed up just a few times. The CDR3 loop is CASSYGQETYYGYTF. The DNA of the CDR3 is TGTGCCAGCAGTTACGGGCAGGAAACCTACTATGGCTACACCTTC. The rearrangement joins TRBV6-5 to TRBJ1-2; no firm D call. V was trimmed by 2 bases and J by 3 bases, leaving 13 bases between them. The CDR3 has 15 amino acids. In germline, CDR1 is MNHEY, CDR2 SVGAGI.

This clonotype was detected only a few times. The chain joins TRBV7-9 to TRBJ2-2; D is undetermined. The CDR3 is 12 amino acids. The V gene's germline CDR1 is SEHNR and CDR2 FQNEAQ (reference sequence). V gave up 5 bases and J gave up 6 bases, with 7 bases separating them. The CDR3: CASSPWAGELFF. The DNA for the CDR3 is TGTGCCAGCAGCCCCTGGGCCGGGGAGCTGTTTTTT.

This clonotype has just a few counts. This rearrangement joins TRBV2 to TRBJ1-1; D is undetermined. With 7 bases removed from V and 2 bases from J, the gap between germline ends came to 14 bases. Germline CDR1 and CDR2: SNHLY and FYNNEI. The CDR3 loop spans 14 amino acids. CDR3 DNA: TGTGCCAGCATCAAAGCCGTCGACAACACTGAAGCTTTCTTT. Encoded protein: CASIKAVDNTEAFF. The full variable domain, rest sourced from reference TRBV2 and TRBJ1-1, is EPEVTQTPSHQVTQMGQEVILRCVPISNHLYFYWYRQILGQKVEFLVSFYNNEISEKSEIFDDQFSVERPDGSNFTLKIRSTKLEDSAMYFCASIKAVDNTEAFFGQGTRLTVV.

This clonotype was detected a few times. V usage is TRBV4-3 and J usage is TRBJ2-7, with D perhaps TRBD1 or TRBD2 (5 bases each). Per germline, CDR1 LGHNA and CDR2 YSLEER. The CDR3 contains 16 residues. Trimming cost V 1 base and J 1 base, with 14 bases left between them. CDR3 protein: CASSQGHRDRSYEQYF. The CDR3 DNA is TGCGCCAGCAGCCAAGGACACCGGGACCGATCCTACGAGCAGTACTTC.

The chain joins TRBV20-1 to TRBJ2-1; TRBD2 matches 11 bases. V trimming: 0 bases; J trimming: 4 bases; junction bases outside the gene matches: 11. The CDR3 has 18 amino acids. Germline V gives CDR1 DFQATT, CDR2 SNEGSKA (reference sequence). This chain's CDR3 is CSARDSPRASGGYNEQFF. The CDR3 coding sequence is TGCAGTGCTAGAGATAGCCCCCGGGCTAGCGGGGGGTACAATGAGCAGTTCTTC.

V and J are TRBV9 and TRBJ2-1; D is unresolved. The CDR3 sequence is 13 residues long. Between the trimmed V and J ends, which lost 1 base and 8 bases, there was a span of 10 bases. Germline values: CDR1 SGDLS, CDR2 YYNGEE. CDR3 residues: CASSVLDGDEQFF. The CDR3 coding sequence is TGTGCCAGCAGCGTACTGGATGGCGATGAGCAGTTCTTC. Looking up the rest from reference TRBV9 and TRBJ2-1 gives the full variable domain: DSGVTQTPKHLITATGQRVTLRCSPRSGDLSVYWYQQSLDQGLQFLIQYYNGEERAKGNILERFSAQQFPDLHSELNLSSLELGDSALYFCASSVLDGDEQFFGPGTRLTVL.